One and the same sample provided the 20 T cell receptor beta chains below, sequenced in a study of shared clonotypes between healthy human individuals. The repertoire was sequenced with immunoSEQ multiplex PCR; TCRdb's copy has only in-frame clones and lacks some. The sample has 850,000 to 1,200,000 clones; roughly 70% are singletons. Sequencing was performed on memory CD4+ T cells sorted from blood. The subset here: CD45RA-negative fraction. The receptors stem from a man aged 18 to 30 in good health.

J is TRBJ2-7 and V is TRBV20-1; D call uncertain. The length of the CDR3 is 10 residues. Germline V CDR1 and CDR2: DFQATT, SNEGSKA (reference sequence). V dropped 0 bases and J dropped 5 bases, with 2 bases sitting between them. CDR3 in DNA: TGCAGTGCTAGAGAACACGAGCAGTACTTC. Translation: CSAREHEQYF.

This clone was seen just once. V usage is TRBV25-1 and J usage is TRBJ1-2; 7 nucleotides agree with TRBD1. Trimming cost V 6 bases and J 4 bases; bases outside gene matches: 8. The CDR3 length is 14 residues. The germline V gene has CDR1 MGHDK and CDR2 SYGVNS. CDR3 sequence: CASSEAGTVYGYTF. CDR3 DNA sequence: TGTGCCAGCAGCGAAGCCGGGACAGTCTATGGCTACACCTTC.

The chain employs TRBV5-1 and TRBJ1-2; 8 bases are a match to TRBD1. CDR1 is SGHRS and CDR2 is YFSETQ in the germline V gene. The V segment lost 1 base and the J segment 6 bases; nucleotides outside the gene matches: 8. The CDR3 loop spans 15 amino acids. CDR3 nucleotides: TGCGCCAGCAGCTTGTCGCAACAGGGGGTGGATGGCTACACCTTC. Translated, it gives CASSLSQQGVDGYTF.

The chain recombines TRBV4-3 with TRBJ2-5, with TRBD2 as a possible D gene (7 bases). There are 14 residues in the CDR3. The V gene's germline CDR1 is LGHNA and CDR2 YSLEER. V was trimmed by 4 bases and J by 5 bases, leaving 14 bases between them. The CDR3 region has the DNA TGCGCCAGCAGCCGCGCCAGGGGAGGGGAGACCCAGTACTTC. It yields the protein CASSRARGGETQYF.

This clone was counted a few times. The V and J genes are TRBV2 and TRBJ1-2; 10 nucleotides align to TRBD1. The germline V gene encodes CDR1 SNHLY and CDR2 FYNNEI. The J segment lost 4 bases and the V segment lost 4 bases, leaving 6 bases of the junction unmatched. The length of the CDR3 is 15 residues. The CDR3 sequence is CASSARDRGLYGYTF. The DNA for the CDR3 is TGTGCCAGCAGTGCCAGGGACAGGGGCCTCTATGGCTACACCTTC.

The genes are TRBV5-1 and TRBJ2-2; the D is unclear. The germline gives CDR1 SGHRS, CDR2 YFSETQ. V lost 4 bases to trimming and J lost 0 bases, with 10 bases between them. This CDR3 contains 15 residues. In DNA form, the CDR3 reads TGCGCCAGCAGCGACGGACGATCGAACACCGGGGAGCTGTTTTTT. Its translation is CASSDGRSNTGELFF.

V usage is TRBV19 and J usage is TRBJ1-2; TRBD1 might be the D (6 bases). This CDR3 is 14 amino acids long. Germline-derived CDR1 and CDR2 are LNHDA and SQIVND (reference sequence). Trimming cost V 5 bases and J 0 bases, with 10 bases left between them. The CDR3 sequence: CASSLTGSNYGYTF. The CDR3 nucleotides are TGTGCCAGTAGTTTGACAGGTTCTAACTATGGCTACACCTTC.

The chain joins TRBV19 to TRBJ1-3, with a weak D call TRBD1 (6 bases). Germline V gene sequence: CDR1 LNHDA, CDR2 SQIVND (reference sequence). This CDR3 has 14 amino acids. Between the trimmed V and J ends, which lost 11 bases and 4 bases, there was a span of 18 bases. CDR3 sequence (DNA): TGTGCCGTAACGGCGGGGGCGACAGGAAACACCATATATTTT. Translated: CAVTAGATGNTIYF.

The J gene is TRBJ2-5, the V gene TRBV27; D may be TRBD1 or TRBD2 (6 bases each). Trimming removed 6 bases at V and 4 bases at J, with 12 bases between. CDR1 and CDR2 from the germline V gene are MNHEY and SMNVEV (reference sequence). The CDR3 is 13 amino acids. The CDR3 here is CASSPRGAETQYF. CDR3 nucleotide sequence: TGTGCCAGCAGCCCAAGGGGGGCAGAGACCCAGTACTTC.

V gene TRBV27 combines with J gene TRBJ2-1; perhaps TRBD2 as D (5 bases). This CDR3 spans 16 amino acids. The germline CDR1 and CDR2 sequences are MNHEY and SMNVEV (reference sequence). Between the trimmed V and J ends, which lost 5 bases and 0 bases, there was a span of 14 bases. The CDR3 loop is CASSPRAVSSYNEQFF. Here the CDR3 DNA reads TGTGCCAGCAGTCCGCGGGCGGTTAGCTCCTACAATGAGCAGTTCTTC.

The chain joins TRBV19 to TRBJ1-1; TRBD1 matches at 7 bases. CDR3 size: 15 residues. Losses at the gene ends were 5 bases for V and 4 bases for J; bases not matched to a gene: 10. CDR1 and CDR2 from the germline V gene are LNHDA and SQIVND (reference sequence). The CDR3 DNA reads TGTGCCAGTAGTCTTGTACAGACAGGGAGCACTGAAGCTTTCTTT. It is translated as CASSLVQTGSTEAFF.

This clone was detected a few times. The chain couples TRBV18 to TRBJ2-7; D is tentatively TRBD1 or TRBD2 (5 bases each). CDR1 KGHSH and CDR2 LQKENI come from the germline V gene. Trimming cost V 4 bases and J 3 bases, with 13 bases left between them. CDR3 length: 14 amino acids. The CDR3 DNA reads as TGTGCCAGCTCACAGGGACCCCGGGGCTACGAGCAGTACTTC. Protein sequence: CASSQGPRGYEQYF.

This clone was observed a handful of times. The CDR3 DNA reads as TGTGCCATCAGTGGCAGGGACATGAACACTGAAGCTTTCTTT. Its translation is CAISGRDMNTEAFF. The genes are TRBV10-3 and TRBJ1-1, with D possibly being TRBD1 (6 bases). The CDR3 totals 14 residues. V shed 4 bases and J shed 0 bases, with 9 bases lying between them. Per the germline V gene, CDR1 is ENHRY and CDR2 is SYGVKD.

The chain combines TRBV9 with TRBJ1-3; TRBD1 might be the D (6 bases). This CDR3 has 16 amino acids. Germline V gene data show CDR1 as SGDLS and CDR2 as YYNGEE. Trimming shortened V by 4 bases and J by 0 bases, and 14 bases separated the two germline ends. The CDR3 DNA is TGTGCCAGCAGCTCCCGGGGGCAGGGCTCTGGAAACACCATATATTTT. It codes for CASSSRGQGSGNTIYF.

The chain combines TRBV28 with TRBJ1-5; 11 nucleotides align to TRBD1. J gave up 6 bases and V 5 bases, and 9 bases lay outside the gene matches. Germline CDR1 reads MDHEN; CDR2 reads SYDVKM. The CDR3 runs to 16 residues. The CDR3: CASSVSGTGGRQPQHF. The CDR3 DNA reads TGTGCCAGCAGTGTATCCGGGACAGGGGGTCGTCAGCCCCAGCATTTT.

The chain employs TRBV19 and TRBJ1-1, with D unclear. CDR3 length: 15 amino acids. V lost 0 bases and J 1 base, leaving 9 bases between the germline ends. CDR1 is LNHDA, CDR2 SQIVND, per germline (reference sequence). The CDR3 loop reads CASSIEGGRNTEAFF. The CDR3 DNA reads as TGTGCCAGTAGTATAGAGGGAGGGAGGAACACTGAAGCTTTCTTT.

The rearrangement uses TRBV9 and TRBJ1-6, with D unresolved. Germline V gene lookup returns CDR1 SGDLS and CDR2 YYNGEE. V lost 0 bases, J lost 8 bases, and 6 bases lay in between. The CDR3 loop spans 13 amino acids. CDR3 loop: CASSVAWDSPLHF. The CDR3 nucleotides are TGTGCCAGCAGCGTAGCGTGGGATTCACCCCTCCACTTT.

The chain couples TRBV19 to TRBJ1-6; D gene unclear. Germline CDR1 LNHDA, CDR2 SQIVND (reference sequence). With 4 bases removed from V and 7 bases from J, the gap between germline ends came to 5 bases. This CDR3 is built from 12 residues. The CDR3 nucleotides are TGTGCCAGTAGTAGTCCCAATTCACCCCTCCACTTT. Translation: CASSSPNSPLHF.

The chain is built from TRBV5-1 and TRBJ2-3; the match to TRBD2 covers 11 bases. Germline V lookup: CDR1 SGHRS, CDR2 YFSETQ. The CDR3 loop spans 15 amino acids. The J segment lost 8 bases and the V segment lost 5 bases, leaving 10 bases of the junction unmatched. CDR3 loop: CASSEFGTSGTTQYF. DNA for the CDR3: TGCGCCAGCAGTGAGTTCGGGACTAGCGGAACTACGCAGTATTTT.

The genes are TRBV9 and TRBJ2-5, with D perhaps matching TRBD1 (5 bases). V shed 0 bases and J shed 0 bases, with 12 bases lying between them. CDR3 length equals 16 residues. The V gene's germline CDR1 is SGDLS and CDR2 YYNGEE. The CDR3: CASSVGQMGYQETQYF. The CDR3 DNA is TGTGCCAGCAGCGTAGGACAGATGGGGTACCAAGAGACCCAGTACTTC.